These 5 T cell receptor beta chains came from one sample sequenced in a study of T cell changes during pregnancy in multiple sclerosis. Sequencing used immunoSEQ multiplex PCR; TCRdb keeps in-frame clones, though not all of them. Seen here are around 66,000 clones, roughly nine tenths observed once, and the top ten hold roughly 1.3%. The source was peripheral blood, collected after pregnancy. These receptor sequences come from a female donor in good health, enrolled as a control in a pregnancy study.

This rearrangement joins TRBV5-6 to TRBJ1-6; unclear D gene. The CDR3 extends over 12 amino acids. Germline values: CDR1 SGHDT, CDR2 YYEEEE. Trimming pared 7 bases from V and 10 bases from J, leaving 12 bases between. The CDR3 DNA reads TGTGCCAGCCGGGAGGGTGGGTCACCCCTCCACTTT. Protein: CASREGGSPLHF. Together with reference TRBV5-6 and TRBJ1-6, the CDR3 gives the full variable domain: DAGVTQSPTHLIKTRGQQVTLRCSPKSGHDTVSWYQQALGQGPQFIFQYYEEEERQRGNFPDRFSGHQFPNYSSELNVNALLLGDSALYLCASREGGSPLHFGNGTRLTVT.

The CDR3 sequence is CASSQERSEAFF. The CDR3 DNA reads as TGCGCCAGCAGCCAAGAGAGATCTGAAGCTTTCTTT. The rearrangement links TRBV4-1 to TRBJ1-1; D is undetermined. The CDR3 consists of 12 residues. The germline V and J ends were trimmed by 0 bases and 6 bases, with 5 bases remaining between them. CDR1 and CDR2 (germline): MGHRA, YSYEKL.

This rearrangement joins TRBV10-3 to TRBJ2-3; D is ambiguous. Germline CDR1 ENHRY, CDR2 SYGVKD. The CDR3 extends over 13 amino acids. Between the trimmed V and J ends, which lost 4 bases and 6 bases, there was a span of 11 bases. The CDR3 DNA is TGTGCCATCAGTGTAGAGGTCGGGGATACGCAGTATTTT. Amino acids: CAISVEVGDTQYF.

The chain employs TRBV7-9 and TRBJ1-1; D possibly corresponds to TRBD1 (5 bases). The CDR3 length is 14 residues. CDR1 is SEHNR, CDR2 FQNEAQ, per germline (reference sequence). V lost 1 base, J lost 7 bases, and 13 bases lay in between. CDR3 amino acids: CASSLGLDSFEAFF. The CDR3 bases are TGTGCCAGCAGCTTAGGGCTTGACAGCTTTGAAGCTTTCTTT.

This CDR3 is CASSLQGSGNTIYF. CDR3 bases: TGTGCCAGCAGTTTACAGGGTTCTGGAAACACCATATATTTT. The chain carries TRBV27 and TRBJ1-3, with a weak D call TRBD1 (5 bases). The germline V gene has CDR1 MNHEY and CDR2 SMNVEV (reference sequence). The CDR3 consists of 14 residues. Trimming cost V 2 bases and J 1 base, with 6 bases left between them.